This T cell receptor (beta chain) is from a study of human T cells and chemical hapten exposure. Study at large: On the upper back, patch tests were applied with 0.01% DPC and read at 6 days. Patients, largely female, had alopecia areata, totalis or universalis.

Regarding time point: patch test 2, 6 weeks after DPC sensitization. Described treatment: therapeutic diphenylcyclopropenone sensitization with weekly scalp DPC. Prior to each patch test being applied, blood was drawn. TCRdb re-called the RACE reads through MiXCR, storing one row per CDR3 protein. The sample has about 140,000 distinct CDR3 sequences; 12% are singletons. CDR3 length: 15 residues. The germline CDR1 and CDR2 sequences are LNHDA and SQIVND (reference sequence). The J segment lost 4 bases and the V segment lost 9 bases, leaving 14 bases of the junction unmatched. This clonotype came up a few times.

The TCR was taken from a woman in her forties or fifties with alopecia areata. Some clones in this sample may be carry-over from other donors' samples. The sample was whole blood, taken in connection with sensitization to the hapten diphenylcyclopropenone (DPC). This chain uses TRBV19 with TRBJ2-5; 7 bases are a match to TRBD2. CDR3 loop: CASKTWGGEGETQYF. The DNA for the CDR3 is TGTGCCAGCAAAACATGGGGGGGAGAGGGAGAGACCCAGTACTTC.